This entry features one T cell receptor (beta chain) sequence. No antigen is known for it. V lost 7 bases and J 4 bases, leaving 16 bases between the germline ends. The CDR3 loop spans 15 amino acids. Germline V lookup: CDR1 MNHNY, CDR2 SVGAGI (reference sequence). Some clones are missing from TCRdb's copy, which holds only in-frame ones; the method was immunoSEQ multiplex PCR. The table lists approximately 89,000 clones, roughly 89% of them singletons, with approximately 0.5% in the top ten. The entry originates in a study of OX40 agonist ivuxolimab in advanced cancers. Study in general: Dose-escalation patients' cancers were hepatocellular carcinoma, melanoma, renal cell or head and neck cancer. Patients were roughly 81% male with ages roughly 20 to 80, mean 60.

General observations from the study: Doses of 0.1 to 3.0 mg/kg were accompanied by clonal expansion of CD4+ and CD8+ blood T cells by week 6.

The rearrangement joins TRBV6-6 to TRBJ2-2, with D possibly being TRBD1 (6 bases). The receptor comes from an adult with an advanced solid tumor such as melanoma, head and neck, liver or kidney cancer. This material consisted of CD4+ or CD8+ T cells sorted from blood, taken in a trial of the OX40 agonist ivuxolimab. CDR3 region: CASTAEGVFTGELFF. The CDR3 DNA is TGTGCCAGCACCGCCGAGGGGGTCTTCACCGGGGAGCTGTTTTTT.